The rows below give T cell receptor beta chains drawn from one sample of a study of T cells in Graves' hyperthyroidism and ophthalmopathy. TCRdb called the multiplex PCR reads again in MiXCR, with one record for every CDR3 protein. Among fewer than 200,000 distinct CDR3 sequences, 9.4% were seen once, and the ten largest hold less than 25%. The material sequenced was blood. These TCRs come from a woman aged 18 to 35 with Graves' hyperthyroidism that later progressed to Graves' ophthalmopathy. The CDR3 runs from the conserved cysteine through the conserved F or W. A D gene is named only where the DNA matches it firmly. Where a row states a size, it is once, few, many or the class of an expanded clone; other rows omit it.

TGTGCCATCGGGGTTCGCGGGAATGCCGAGCAGTACTTC	CAIGVRGNAEQYF	TRBV10-3	TRBJ2-7	many	-
TGCAGTGCGGTGGACAGGGGTCACACCGGGGAGCTGTTTTTT	CSAVDRGHTGELFF	TRBV20-1	TRBJ2-2	many	TRBD1
TGTGCCAGCAGTCCCCCCGAGGGACGCGCTTTCTTT	CASSPPEGRAFF	TRBV12-3/TRBV12-4	TRBJ1-1	many	-
TGTGCCAGCAGTAGGGATGCGGGAAACACCATATATTTT	CASSRDAGNTIYF	TRBV12-3/TRBV12-4	TRBJ1-3	many	-
TGTGCCAGCAGTCGACAGGGGGCGGTTGCCGGGGAGCTGTTTTTT	CASSRQGAVAGELFF	TRBV12-3/TRBV12-4	TRBJ2-2	many	TRBD1
TGTGCCAGCAGCCAATTGGCAGGGGAGTTTGAGGTTGAAGCTTTCTTT	CASSQLAGEFEVEAFF	TRBV14	TRBJ1-1	-	-
TGTGCCAGCAGCTTTGAACAGGGGGCAACAGATACGCAGTATTTT	CASSFEQGATDTQYF	TRBV11-1	TRBJ2-3	many	TRBD1
TGTGCCACCCAAGGGACTAGCGTGTACAATGAGCAGTTCTTC	CATQGTSVYNEQFF	TRBV6-2/TRBV6-3	TRBJ2-1	many	TRBD2
TGTGCCAGCAGCGTAAACGGGGACTATGGCTACACCTTC	CASSVNGDYGYTF	TRBV9	TRBJ1-2	many	-
TGCGCCAGCAGCCAAGGAGCGGGAGTACCGGAGACCCAGTACTTC	CASSQGAGVPETQYF	TRBV4-1	TRBJ2-5	-	TRBD2
TGTGCCAGCAGCTTCAGGACAGGACCCAGAGGCCTTCAAGAGACCCAGTACTTC	CASSFRTGPRGLQETQYF	TRBV11-2	TRBJ2-5	many	TRBD1
TGTGCCAGTCAGTTGCCGGGAGCCGCGGGGGCCAACGTCCTGACTTTC	CASQLPGAAGANVLTF	TRBV19	TRBJ2-6	-	-
TGCAGTGCTACCGACAGGGCCAATGAAAAACTGTTTTTT	CSATDRANEKLFF	TRBV20-1	TRBJ1-4	-	TRBD1
TGTGCCAGCACCCACACGGGGGGCACAGATACGCAGTATTTT	CASTHTGGTDTQYF	TRBV27	TRBJ2-3	many	-
TGCAGTGCTAGAGTGCGGGGAAGCTATCAGCCCCAGCATTTT	CSARVRGSYQPQHF	TRBV20-1	TRBJ1-5	-	-
TGTGCCAGCAGCCAGTACGGGAATGGCTACACCTTC	CASSQYGNGYTF	TRBV3-1	TRBJ1-2	many	-
TGTGCCAGCAGTGAAAGATACTCTGGGGCCAACGTCCTGACTTTC	CASSERYSGANVLTF	TRBV6-1	TRBJ2-6	-	-
TGTGCCAGGAAAGAGAGCGGGGGCACTTTATATAGCAATCAGCCCCAGCATTTT	CARKESGGTLYSNQPQHF	TRBV6-2/TRBV6-3	TRBJ1-5	many	-
TGTGCCAGCAGTGCCGGGACCGGTAAATCCTACGAGCAGTACTTC	CASSAGTGKSYEQYF	TRBV2	TRBJ2-7	many	-
TGCAGCGCCGGGACAGGGTTAGGAGAGACCCAGTACTTC	CSAGTGLGETQYF	TRBV29-1	TRBJ2-5	many	TRBD1
TGTGCCAGCTCACCCGGGACAGGGATCTCGGAGACCCAGTACTTC	CASSPGTGISETQYF	TRBV18	TRBJ2-5	few	TRBD1
TGTGCCAGCAGTTACCGCATCTGGTACAGGAAGAAGAACCAGCCCCAGCATTTT	CASSYRIWYRKKNQPQHF	TRBV6-6	TRBJ1-5	many	-
TGTGCCAGTAGTATTTCGGACAGGGCGAAAGCTTTCTTT	CASSISDRAKAFF	TRBV19	TRBJ1-1	many	TRBD1
TGCAGTGCTAGAGATCAGGCTAGCGGGAGCGTGGGGTTGGAGACCCAGTACTTC	CSARDQASGSVGLETQYF	TRBV20-1	TRBJ2-5	many	TRBD2
TGCAGTGCTAGAGGGAGGCCGGGTTCAGCCCCAGATACGCAGTATTTT	CSARGRPGSAPDTQYF	TRBV20-1	TRBJ2-3	few	-
TGTGCCAGCAGCTTAGATCCGACAGGGAGTTTGAATGAAAAACTGTTTTTT	CASSLDPTGSLNEKLFF	TRBV11-3	TRBJ1-4	few	TRBD1
TGTGCCAGCAGAACCACCGGGACAGGCGACCAAACAAGCTACGAGCAGTACTTC	CASRTTGTGDQTSYEQYF	TRBV6-1	TRBJ2-7	many	TRBD1
TGCAGTGCCCACCCCCCGGGACTAGCGGGGGAGACCCAGTACTTC	CSAHPPGLAGETQYF	TRBV20-1	TRBJ2-5	many	TRBD2
TGTGCCAGCAGCTTCGACAGGGGCGAGCAGTACTTC	CASSFDRGEQYF	TRBV7-9	TRBJ2-7	many	TRBD1
TGCAGTGCTGTCGCCGGTGGCCACGAGCAGTACTTC	CSAVAGGHEQYF	TRBV20-1	TRBJ2-7	-	-